A selection of T cell receptor beta chains follows, all from one sample in a study of T-cell reconstitution after alpha-beta-depleted transplantation in children. TCRdb reanalysed the PCR reads using MiXCR and keeps one entry per CDR3 protein. Of fewer than 700,000 distinct CDR3 sequences in the sample, 10% to 15% were seen once. The material sequenced was PBMCs, mostly from graft donor cells, taken 360 days after TCRalphabeta/CD19-depleted stem cell transplant. The source of these receptors is a male patient younger than 18 who had a stem cell transplant for acute myeloid leukemia, so the T cells may come from the graft donor. Both conserved end residues are part of each CDR3. Not all rows give a size; the values are once, few, many and, for expanded clones, a class.

V: TRBV20-1
J: TRBJ1-6
size: many
CDR3: CSARRKDRGNNSPLHF

V: TRBV29-1
J: TRBJ2-2
size: few
CDR3: CSVRTSGRGLYGELFF

V: TRBV21-1
J: TRBJ2-4
size: many
CDR3: CASSKGIPPGGNIQYF

V: TRBV28
J: TRBJ2-1
size: -
CDR3: CASQVRQGLYNEQFF

V: TRBV20-1
J: TRBJ2-7
size: many
CDR3: CSAIGTSEWEQYF

V: TRBV28
J: TRBJ2-7
size: few
CDR3: CASRPPGQKVYEQYF

V: TRBV11-1
J: TRBJ2-7
size: -
CDR3: CASSLVTSEQYF

V: TRBV5-1
J: TRBJ2-5
size: many
CDR3: CASSSPRETQYF

V: TRBV4-3
J: TRBJ2-3
size: -
CDR3: CASSQVREIVTDTQYF

V: TRBV7-7
J: TRBJ2-7
size: few
CDR3: CASSKDRGASYEQYF

V: TRBV20-1
J: TRBJ2-1
size: -
CDR3: CSAKTRTGAFYNEQFF

V: TRBV7-7
J: TRBJ2-5
size: -
CDR3: CASSPFGVQETQYF

V: TRBV30
J: TRBJ2-2
size: few
CDR3: CAWSKNTGELFF

V: TRBV29-1
J: TRBJ2-2
size: many
CDR3: CSVFMGQGNGELFF

V: TRBV4-3
J: TRBJ2-1
size: -
CDR3: CASSLPRLAGGRDNEQFF

V: TRBV5-4
J: TRBJ2-4
size: few
CDR3: CASSFGRENIQYF

V: TRBV6-5
J: TRBJ1-1
size: many
CDR3: CASGRGGWGAFF

V: TRBV18
J: TRBJ1-1
size: -
CDR3: CASSQQGAPETEAFF

V: TRBV7-6
J: TRBJ2-3
size: few
CDR3: CASSLGAGGDTQYF

V: TRBV7-9
J: TRBJ2-7
size: few
CDR3: CASSFFASSHEQYF

V: TRBV9
J: TRBJ2-5
size: few
CDR3: CASSVEQGRWETQYF

V: TRBV4-3
J: TRBJ2-1
size: few
CDR3: CASSRAGGSYNEQFF

V: TRBV20-1
J: TRBJ2-2
size: few
CDR3: CSAREDTPNTGELFF

V: TRBV20-1
J: TRBJ1-2
size: few
CDR3: CSAPRKDRGDLNYGYTF

V: TRBV7-8
J: TRBJ2-1
size: few
CDR3: CASSFGLNEQFF